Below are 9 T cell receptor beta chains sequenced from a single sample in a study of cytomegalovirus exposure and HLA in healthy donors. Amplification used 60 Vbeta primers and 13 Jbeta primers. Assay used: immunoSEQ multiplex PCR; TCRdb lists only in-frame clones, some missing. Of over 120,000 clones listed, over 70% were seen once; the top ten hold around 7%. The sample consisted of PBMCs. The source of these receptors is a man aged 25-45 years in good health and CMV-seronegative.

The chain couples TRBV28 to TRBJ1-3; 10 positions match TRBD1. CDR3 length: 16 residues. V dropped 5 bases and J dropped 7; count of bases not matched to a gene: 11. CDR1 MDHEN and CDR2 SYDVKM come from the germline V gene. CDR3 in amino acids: CASSPMGQGPSNTIYF. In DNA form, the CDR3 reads TGTGCCAGCAGTCCCATGGGACAGGGGCCATCGAACACCATATATTTT.

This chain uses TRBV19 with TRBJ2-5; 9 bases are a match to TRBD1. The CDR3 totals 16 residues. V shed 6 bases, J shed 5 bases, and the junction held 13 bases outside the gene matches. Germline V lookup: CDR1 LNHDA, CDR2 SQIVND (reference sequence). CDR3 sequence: CASSSPGQGFGETQYF. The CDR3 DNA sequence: TGTGCCAGTAGCTCGCCGGGACAGGGTTTCGGGGAGACCCAGTACTTC.

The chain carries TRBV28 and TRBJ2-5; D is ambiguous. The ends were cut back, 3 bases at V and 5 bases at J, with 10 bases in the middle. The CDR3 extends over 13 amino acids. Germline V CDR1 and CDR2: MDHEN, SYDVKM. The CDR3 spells CASSLVALETQYF. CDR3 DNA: TGTGCCAGCAGTTTGGTAGCACTCGAGACCCAGTACTTC.

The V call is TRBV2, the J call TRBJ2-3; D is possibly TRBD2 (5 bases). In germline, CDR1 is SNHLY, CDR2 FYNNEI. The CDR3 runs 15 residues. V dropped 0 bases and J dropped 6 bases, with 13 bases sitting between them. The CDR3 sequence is CASSEARVEVDTQYF. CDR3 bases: TGTGCCAGCAGTGAAGCGAGGGTTGAGGTCGATACGCAGTATTTT.

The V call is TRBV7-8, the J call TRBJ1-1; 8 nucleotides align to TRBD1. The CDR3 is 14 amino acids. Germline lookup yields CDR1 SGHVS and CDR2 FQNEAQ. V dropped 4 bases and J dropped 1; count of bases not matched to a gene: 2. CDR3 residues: CASSSGTGNTEAFF. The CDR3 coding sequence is TGTGCCAGCAGCTCCGGGACAGGGAACACTGAAGCTTTCTTT.

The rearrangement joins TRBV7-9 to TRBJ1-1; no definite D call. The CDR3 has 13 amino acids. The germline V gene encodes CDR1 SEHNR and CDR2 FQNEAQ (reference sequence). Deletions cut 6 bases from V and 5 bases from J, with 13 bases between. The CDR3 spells CASSSALRTEAFF. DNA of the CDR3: TGTGCCAGCAGTTCAGCGTTGAGGACTGAAGCTTTCTTT. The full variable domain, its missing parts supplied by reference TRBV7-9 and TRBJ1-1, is DTGVSQNPRHKITKRGQNVTFRCDPISEHNRLYWYRQTLGQGPEFLTYFQNEAQLEKSRLLSDRFSAERPKGSFSTLEIQRTEQGDSAMYLCASSSALRTEAFFGQGTRLTVV.

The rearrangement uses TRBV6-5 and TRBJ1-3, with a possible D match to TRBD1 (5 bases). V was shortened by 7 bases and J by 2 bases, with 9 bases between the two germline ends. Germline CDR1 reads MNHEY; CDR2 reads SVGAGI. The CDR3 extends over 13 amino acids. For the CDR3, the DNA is TGTGCCAGCATGGAGACAGCTGGAAACACCATATATTTT. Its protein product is CASMETAGNTIYF.

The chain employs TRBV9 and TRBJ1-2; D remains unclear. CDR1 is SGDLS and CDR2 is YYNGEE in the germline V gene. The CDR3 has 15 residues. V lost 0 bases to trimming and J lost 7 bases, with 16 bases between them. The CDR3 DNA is TGTGCCAGCAGCGTAGGCGCCCAGGATATTACTGGCTACACCTTC. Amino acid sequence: CASSVGAQDITGYTF.

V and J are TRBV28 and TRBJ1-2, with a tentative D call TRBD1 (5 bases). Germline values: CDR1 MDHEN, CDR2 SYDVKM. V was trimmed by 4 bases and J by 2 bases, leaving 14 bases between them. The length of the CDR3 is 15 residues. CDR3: CASSSGGARNYGYTF. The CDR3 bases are TGTGCCAGCAGTTCCGGAGGGGCGCGAAACTATGGCTACACCTTC.